Below are 21 T cell receptor beta chains sequenced from a single sample in a study of post-analysis software for immune sequencing data. Study results and caveats: TRBV5-6, TRBV5-1 and TRBV20-1 belonged to a set of a handful of TRBV segments that were more frequent in patients than controls.

These receptors' antigens are unknown. Presence of unique molecular identifiers characterized the TCR beta cDNA libraries. TCRdb re-derived calls from the PCR reads in MiXCR, one entry per CDR3 protein. The table has roughly 620,000 distinct CDR3 sequences, about 44% seen once. Sequenced: blood. The receptors here all came from a girl aged 10-17 years with multiple sclerosis.

The rearrangement joins TRBV5-1 to TRBJ2-7; 8 bases are shared with TRBD1. Gene TRBJ2-5 matches the end of the DNA better, so the J call may be wrong. The V gene's germline CDR1 is SGHRS and CDR2 YFSETQ. CDR3 length: 14 amino acids. The CDR3 reads CASSPRTGTETQYF. The DNA of the CDR3 is TGCGCCAGCAGCCCCCGGACAGGGACAGAGACCCAGTACTTC.

V usage is TRBV5-1 and J usage is TRBJ2-3; TRBD1 matches 9 bases. CDR1 is SGHRS, CDR2 YFSETQ, per germline. Germline trimming cut 4 bases from V and 6 bases from J; bases unmatched to any gene: 3. CDR3 size: 13 residues. DNA of the CDR3: TGCGCCAGCAGCGAAGACAGGGGGGATACGCAGTATTTT. This translates into CASSEDRGDTQYF.

CDR3 in amino acids: CASSLGASETQYF. The CDR3 nucleotides are TGTGCCAGCAGTCTGGGGGCCTCAGAGACCCAGTACTTC. The chain combines TRBV6-1 with TRBJ2-5; D is possibly TRBD1 (6 bases). With 5 bases removed from V and 4 bases from J, the gap between germline ends came to 11 bases. The CDR3 covers 13 residues. From germline, CDR1 is MNHNS and CDR2 SASEGT.

This chain joins TRBV30 and TRBJ2-3; tentatively, D is TRBD2 (5 bases). Trimming pared 4 bases from V and 5 bases from J, leaving 13 bases between. Looked up from germline, CDR1 is GTSNPN and CDR2 is SVGIG (reference sequence). CDR3 length: 13 residues. CDR3 protein: CAWNSLSGDTQYF. The DNA for the CDR3 is TGTGCCTGGAACTCCCTAAGCGGAGATACGCAGTATTTT.

This clonotype was detected a few times. The rearrangement joins TRBV11-2 to TRBJ2-4; possibly TRBD2 for D (6 bases). Matching the DNA end better, TRBJ2-5 makes the J call doubtful. CDR3 length: 15 residues. Germline V gene data show CDR1 as SGHAT and CDR2 as FQNNGV. CDR3 bases: TGTGCCAGCAGCTCGCGTAACGGGAGAACGGAGACCCAGTACTTC. Residues: CASSSRNGRTETQYF.

The chain joins TRBV6-1 to TRBJ1-2; perhaps TRBD1 as D (5 bases). Trimming took 3 bases from V and 3 from J, leaving 8 bases between them. The CDR3 runs 13 residues. Germline CDR1 and CDR2: MNHNS and SASEGT. The chain's CDR3 is CASSEGVDYGYTF. In nucleotides, the CDR3 is TGTGCCAGCAGTGAGGGGGTCGACTATGGCTACACCTTC.

This clonotype has more than one count but fewer than ten. The CDR3 here is CASSLVEGGLAATQYF. The CDR3 DNA follows: TGTGCCAGCAGCTTAGTAGAGGGGGGACTAGCTGCGACCCAGTACTTC. The chain is built from TRBV7-2 and TRBJ2-4; 9 nucleotides line up with TRBD2. The J call could be wrong; TRBJ2-5 is a better fit for the DNA end. This CDR3 has 16 amino acids. Per germline, CDR1 SGHTA and CDR2 FQGNSA.

The V gene is TRBV10-3, the J gene TRBJ1-1, with D possibly being TRBD1 (6 bases). Trimming took off 2 bases at V and 3 bases at J, with 16 bases between the two ends. CDR1 is ENHRY, CDR2 SYGVKD, per germline. CDR3 size: 16 residues. The CDR3 DNA is TGTGCCATCAGTGAGCCACAGGGTGGTGGTTACACTGAAGCTTTCTTT. It yields the protein CAISEPQGGGYTEAFF.

The chain carries TRBV5-1 and TRBJ1-1; 9 nucleotides agree with TRBD1. Losses at the gene ends were 6 bases for V and 1 base for J; bases not matched to a gene: 4. The CDR3 is made up of 14 amino acids. Germline CDR1 and CDR2: SGHRS and YFSETQ. The CDR3 bases are TGCGCCAGCAAGGACAGGGGACCGAACACTGAAGCTTTCTTT. Its translation: CASKDRGPNTEAFF.

This clonotype was recorded a few times. The DNA for the CDR3 is TGCGCCAGCAGCTTCAGGGTTGGGGGTTCCGAGCAGTACTTC. Residues: CASSFRVGGSEQYF. This sequence joins TRBV5-1 and TRBJ2-7, with D perhaps given as TRBD1 or TRBD2 (5 bases each). Germline assignment: CDR1 SGHRS and CDR2 YFSETQ. CDR3 length equals 14 residues. V lost 2 bases and J 6 bases, leaving 15 bases between the germline ends.

This clonotype was recorded at least ten times. The chain is built from TRBV29-1 and TRBJ2-7, with 12 bases fitting TRBD2. V lost 6 bases and J lost 2; bases outside the gene matches: 5. The CDR3 extends over 14 amino acids. The germline V gene has CDR1 SQVTM and CDR2 ANQGSEA. The CDR3 nucleotides read TGCAGCGTGTCTAGCGGGAGGGACACCTACGAGCAGTACTTC. Translating it yields CSVSSGRDTYEQYF.

This sequence joins TRBV20-1 and TRBJ2-5; 8 positions agree with TRBD2. The V gene end was trimmed by 0 bases and the J gene end by 5 bases; junction bases not matched to a gene: 8. The CDR3 covers 15 residues. Germline values: CDR1 DFQATT, CDR2 SNEGSKA (reference sequence). Here the CDR3 DNA reads TGCAGTGCTAGAGATAGGCGGGGGGTCTGGGAGACCCAGTACTTC. Its protein product is CSARDRRGVWETQYF.

This clonotype was recorded at least ten times. The chain recombines TRBV6-4 with TRBJ2-5; 14 bases line up with TRBD2. Trimming removed 3 bases from V and 3 bases from J; junction bases left unmatched: 0. Germline assignment: CDR1 MRHNA and CDR2 SNTAGT. This CDR3 comprises 15 residues. The CDR3, as DNA: TGTGCCAGCAGTGAGACTAGCGGGGGGGAAGAGACCCAGTACTTC. Amino acid sequence: CASSETSGGEETQYF.

The V gene is TRBV5-1, the J gene TRBJ1-1, with 11 bases identical to TRBD1. Germline V gene data show CDR1 as SGHRS and CDR2 as YFSETQ. The CDR3 loop spans 16 amino acids. V shed 5 bases and J 3 bases; nucleotides not matched to a gene: 9. CDR3 in amino acids: CASSIGQGALDTEAFF. DNA of the CDR3: TGCGCCAGCAGTATAGGACAGGGGGCGCTTGACACTGAAGCTTTCTTT.

The V call is TRBV25-1, the J call TRBJ2-7; 10 bases are a match to TRBD1. The CDR3 covers 15 residues. Per germline, CDR1 MGHDK and CDR2 SYGVNS. Trimming took 4 bases from V and 0 from J; bases not matched to a gene: 3. The CDR3 DNA follows: TGTGCCAGCAGTGGGGACAGGGGATCCTCCTACGAGCAGTACTTC. Protein: CASSGDRGSSYEQYF.

This clonotype was seen only a few times. The chain recombines TRBV18 with TRBJ2-1; D may be TRBD1 (6 bases). Germline CDR1 KGHSH, CDR2 LQKENI. V dropped 7 bases and J dropped 6 bases, with 16 bases sitting between them. This CDR3 has 14 amino acids. The CDR3 protein is CASLPDRFGNEQFF. The CDR3 region has the DNA TGTGCCAGCTTACCCGACAGGTTCGGCAATGAGCAGTTCTTC. The variable domain in full, with the rest retrieved from reference TRBV18 and TRBJ2-1, is NAGVMQNPRHLVRRRGQEARLRCSPMKGHSHVYWYRQLPEEGLKFMVYLQKENIIDESGMPKERFSAEFPKEGPSILRIQQVVRGDSAAYFCASLPDRFGNEQFFGPGTRLTVL.

This clonotype was seen more than once but under ten times. J is TRBJ2-5 and V is TRBV5-1; 8 bases match TRBD1. V shed 4 bases and J 2 bases; nucleotides not matched to a gene: 1. CDR3 size: 13 residues. Per germline, CDR1 SGHRS and CDR2 YFSETQ. CDR3 protein: CASSGDRQETQYF. The CDR3 DNA follows: TGCGCCAGCAGCGGGGACAGGCAAGAGACCCAGTACTTC. The complete variable domain, with remaining parts taken from reference TRBV5-1 and TRBJ2-5, reads KAGVTQTPRYLIKTRGQQVTLSCSPISGHRSVSWYQQTPGQGLQFLFEYFSETQRNKGNFPGRFSGRQFSNSRSEMNVSTLELGDSALYLCASSGDRQETQYFGPGTRLLVL.

This chain joins TRBV12-3 or TRBV12-4 and TRBJ2-3, with D possibly TRBD2 on 5 matching bases. The CDR3 contains 14 residues. V was trimmed by 6 bases and J by 11 bases, leaving 21 bases between them. The CDR3 sequence: CASSLGERADVQYF. CDR3 nucleotides: TGTGCCAGCAGCCTCGGGGAGAGAGCAGATGTGCAGTATTTT.

This clonotype has only a few counts. The chain uses TRBV12-3 or TRBV12-4 and TRBJ2-7; the match to TRBD2 covers 8 bases. The length of the CDR3 is 15 residues. Trimming took 5 bases from V and 5 from J; bases not matched to a gene: 11. The CDR3 DNA is TGTGCCAGCAGTCCCCACAGCGGGAGTATTAACGAGCAGTACTTC. It specifies CASSPHSGSINEQYF.

This clonotype was seen once. This chain connects TRBV12-3 or TRBV12-4 to TRBJ1-1; perhaps TRBD1 as D (5 bases). Trimming took off 5 bases at V and 0 bases at J, with 13 bases between the two ends. This CDR3 is built from 15 residues. CDR3 residues: CASSTNDRLNTEAFF. The DNA of the CDR3 is TGTGCCAGCAGTACGAACGACAGACTGAACACTGAAGCTTTCTTT.

The J gene is TRBJ2-7, the V gene TRBV7-2, with 8 bases lining up with TRBD1. Trimming took 4 bases from V and 2 from J; bases not matched to a gene: 4. The CDR3 is made up of 14 amino acids. The germline V gene encodes CDR1 SGHTA and CDR2 FQGNSA. The CDR3 loop is CASSSWTGPYEQYF. CDR3 sequence (DNA): TGTGCCAGCAGCTCTTGGACAGGGCCCTACGAGCAGTACTTC.